The 18 T cell receptor beta chains listed next were all sequenced from one sample in a study of blood T cell repertoires in COVID-19. Assay: immunoSEQ multiplex PCR; the TCRdb copy retains only in-frame clones and omits some. The sample lists under 200,000 clones, around 84% occurring once. Sequenced: peripheral blood. These receptors came from a middle-aged man with active or convalescent COVID-19.

The rearrangement links TRBV19 to TRBJ1-1, with TRBD1 identical over 7 bases. The germline CDR1 and CDR2 sequences are LNHDA and SQIVND (reference sequence). J lost 0 bases, V lost 6 bases, and 13 bases had no gene match. The CDR3 is made up of 17 amino acids. As DNA, the CDR3 is TGTGCCAGTAGATTCACGGACAGGCGACCTATGAACACTGAAGCTTTCTTT. Translation gives CASRFTDRRPMNTEAFF. Drawing the rest from reference TRBV19 and TRBJ1-1, the complete variable domain is DGGITQSPKYLFRKEGQNVTLSCEQNLNHDAMYWYRQDPGQGLRLIYYSQIVNDFQKGDIAEGYSVSREKKESFPLTVTSAQKNPTAFYLCASRFTDRRPMNTEAFFGQGTRLTVV.

Here the CDR3 reads CAISESRATNEKLFF. Here the CDR3 DNA reads TGTGCCATCAGTGAGTCGCGTGCAACTAATGAAAAACTGTTTTTT. The rearrangement links TRBV10-3 to TRBJ1-4; no reliable D call. Deletions cut 0 bases from V and 0 bases from J, with 5 bases between. The germline V gene has CDR1 ENHRY and CDR2 SYGVKD. The CDR3 sequence is 15 residues long.

V gene TRBV5-4 combines with J gene TRBJ1-3; D uncertain. This CDR3 contains 13 residues. Trimming left V 4 bases short and J 2 bases short, with 7 bases between. Germline loops: CDR1 SGHNT, CDR2 YYREEE (reference sequence). The CDR3 spells CASSRDTGNTIYF. CDR3 in DNA: TGTGCCAGCAGCCGCGACACTGGAAACACCATATATTTT.

This clone has only one observation. The chain uses TRBV3-1 (or the pseudogene TRBV3-2) and TRBJ1-2; 10 bases line up with TRBD1. There are 15 residues in the CDR3. Trimming at V came to 3 bases and at J to 4 bases, leaving 5 bases not matched to a gene. Germline V CDR1 and CDR2: LGHDT, YNNKEL (reference sequence). The CDR3 coding sequence is TGTGCCAGCAGCCATGCGGACAGGGGGGGCTATGGCTACACCTTC. Protein product: CASSHADRGGYGYTF.

The chain links TRBV3-1 (or the pseudogene TRBV3-2) to TRBJ2-5; D not certain. The CDR3 extends over 12 amino acids. V was trimmed by 4 bases and J by 0 bases, leaving 3 bases between them. In germline, CDR1 is LGHDT, CDR2 YNNKEL (reference sequence). CDR3 protein: CASSLNQETQYF. The CDR3 DNA follows: TGTGCCAGCAGCCTTAACCAAGAGACCCAGTACTTC.

The V call is TRBV6-2 or TRBV6-3, the J call TRBJ1-1; D perhaps matches TRBD1 (5 bases). Trimming took 2 bases from V and 4 from J, leaving 14 bases between them. There are 15 residues in the CDR3. The V gene's germline CDR1 is MNHEY and CDR2 SVGEGT. In DNA, the CDR3 is TGTGCCAGCAGTTACCATGGCCGGGGGGGCACTGAAGCTTTCTTT. Its translation is CASSYHGRGGTEAFF.

In this sample, this clone turned up a few times. The chain uses TRBV5-3 and TRBJ1-2; 7 nucleotides align to TRBD1. TRBV5-3 is classed as an ORF, of uncertain function. The ends lost 2 bases at V and 2 bases at J; junction bases unmatched: 3. The CDR3 is 14 residues long. The CDR3 sequence: CARSFPTGNYGYTF. CDR3 DNA: TGTGCCAGAAGCTTCCCGACAGGGAACTATGGCTACACCTTC.

V and J are TRBV7-8 and TRBJ2-5, with 11 bases fitting TRBD2. The germline CDR1 and CDR2 sequences are SGHVS and FQNEAQ. This CDR3 has 14 residues. V gave up 5 bases and J gave up 4 bases; unmatched junction bases: 3. CDR3 protein: CASSLGLAVETQYF. The CDR3 coding sequence is TGTGCCAGCAGCCTGGGACTAGCGGTAGAGACCCAGTACTTC.

Points on this clone: Other nucleotide sequences from this sample produce the same CDR3. The chain employs TRBV29-1 and TRBJ2-2; 9 bases align to TRBD1. V shed 4 bases and J 4 bases; nucleotides not matched to a gene: 1. The CDR3 has 13 residues. Looked up from germline, CDR1 is SQVTM and CDR2 is ANQGSEA. The CDR3 DNA reads as TGCAGCGTTGTGACAGGGGGCACCGGGGAGCTGTTTTTT. This translates into CSVVTGGTGELFF.

J is TRBJ2-1 and V is TRBV4-2; D not certain. The V end lost 0 bases, the J end lost 9 bases, and 12 bases lay between the germline ends. The CDR3 extends over 14 amino acids. The germline CDR1 and CDR2 sequences are LGHNA and YNFKEQ. CDR3 residues: CASSQDPTPGEQFF. The DNA for the CDR3 is TGTGCCAGCAGCCAAGATCCCACCCCCGGTGAGCAGTTCTTC.

This chain connects TRBV7-9 to TRBJ1-1; D not resolved. The CDR3 length is 12 residues. Trimming removed 3 bases from V and 7 bases from J, with 9 bases in between. Germline CDR1 and CDR2: SEHNR and FQNEAQ (reference sequence). In DNA form, the CDR3 reads TGTGCCAGCAGCTTGGGCAAGATTGAAGCTTTCTTT. Translating it yields CASSLGKIEAFF.

The chain is built from TRBV7-3 and TRBJ2-1; TRBD2 agrees at 11 bases. The CDR3 covers 16 residues. Germline V gene sequence: CDR1 SGHTA, CDR2 FQGTGA. The trim removed 5 bases at V and 2 bases at J, leaving 5 bases unmatched. The CDR3 sequence is CASSVSSGGAYNEQFF. Here the CDR3 DNA reads TGTGCCAGCAGCGTCAGTAGCGGGGGGGCCTACAATGAGCAGTTCTTC.

V and J are TRBV6-2 or TRBV6-3 and TRBJ2-1; tentatively, D is TRBD2 (6 bases). This CDR3 is 16 amino acids long. Trimming pared 4 bases from V and 9 bases from J, leaving 22 bases between. The V gene's germline CDR1 is MNHEY and CDR2 SVGEGT. CDR3 loop: CASSWVWEAIPIEQFF. CDR3 nucleotide sequence: TGTGCCAGCAGTTGGGTGTGGGAGGCCATTCCTATTGAGCAGTTCTTC.

The chain combines TRBV30 with TRBJ2-5; D unclear. CDR3 length: 15 residues. Germline-derived CDR1 and CDR2 are GTSNPN and SVGIG (reference sequence). V lost 0 bases and J lost 1, with 12 bases in between. The CDR3, as DNA: TGTGCCTGGAGTGTAGCCTCGACGGGCCAAGAGACCCAGTACTTC. Protein sequence: CAWSVASTGQETQYF.

The chain combines TRBV5-5 with TRBJ1-1, with 7 bases matching TRBD1. Looked up from germline, CDR1 is SGHKS and CDR2 is YYEKEE (reference sequence). V lost 6 bases, J lost 1 base, and 6 bases stayed unmatched. The CDR3 is 14 amino acids. CDR3 coding DNA: TGTGCCAGCAAACAGGGGTCGGGGAACACTGAAGCTTTCTTT. This gives the protein CASKQGSGNTEAFF.

The chain is built from TRBV29-1 and TRBJ2-2, with D tentatively TRBD2 (6 bases). CDR1 and CDR2 (germline): SQVTM, ANQGSEA. V dropped 0 bases and J dropped 0 bases, with 14 bases sitting between them. The CDR3 spans 17 residues. The CDR3 DNA reads TGCAGCGTTGAAGATCCTTGGGCGGGAACGAACACCGGGGAGCTGTTTTTT. Translating gives CSVEDPWAGTNTGELFF.

The V call is TRBV6-5, the J call TRBJ2-7; the D gene is possibly TRBD1 (6 bases). The CDR3 has 12 residues. The germline V gene encodes CDR1 MNHEY and CDR2 SVGAGI. With 8 bases removed from V and 2 bases from J, the gap between germline ends came to 10 bases. CDR3 region: CASRDKAYEQYF. The CDR3 DNA follows: TGTGCCAGCCGGGACAAAGCCTACGAGCAGTACTTC.

The chain has TRBV4-2 and TRBJ1-5, with no clear D. The CDR3 loop spans 16 amino acids. Germline-derived CDR1 and CDR2 are LGHNA and YNFKEQ. Trimming took 1 base from V and 5 from J, leaving 15 bases between them. CDR3 in amino acids: CASSQVAVAGDQPQHF. The CDR3, as DNA: TGTGCCAGCAGCCAAGTGGCTGTGGCAGGTGATCAGCCCCAGCATTTT.